The present T cell receptor (beta chain) was sequenced within a study of T cells after yellow fever vaccination (dated by TCRdb to between 2018 and 2021). Context from the whole study: The SMART-Seq v4 Ultra Low Input RNA kit was used to prepare libraries from fractions with low cell numbers. To track T-cell clones before and after primary and booster YFV17D yellow fever vaccination, bulk TCR alpha and beta repertoires were sequenced longitudinally. Blood was drawn at multiple timepoints before and after primary and secondary immunization, with bulk PBMC replicates and cell subsets isolated. Two healthy male donors, one aged 18 to 29 and one aged 30 to 40 years, made up the cohort.

Deletion took 10 bases off V and 3 bases off J, with a span of 16 bases between the germline ends. Inclusive of the bounding cysteine and phenylalanine, the CDR3 is 14 residues long. The CDR3 DNA has 42 bases and is translated from base 1. From the germline V gene (reference sequence), CDR1 is SGHNT and CDR2 is YYREEE. Taken with the paper, the label for treatment or condition translates to: live attenuated yellow fever vaccine strain. At each blood-draw timepoint, two biological replicates of bulk PBMCs were obtained. PBMCs were isolated from peripheral blood using a standard Ficoll-Paque protocol. TriZol was used to extract RNA from bulk PBMCs, CD4 and CD8 fractions, and dextramer-positive and dextramer-negative fractions. Overall results and qualifications from the work: Because only two donors were included in the study, the extent to which the findings can be generalized is limited. Computational filtering was required because FACS-sorted repertoires could contain abundant contaminating clonotypes from the bulk population. The secondary T-cell response was weaker than the primary response but faster, peaking on day 5 instead of day 15. A small fraction of clonotypes appeared in both the CD4 and CD8 compartments, likely as a result of convergent recombination. After the booster, most of the clones that had expanded following primary vaccination were detected again (almost 98% of CD4 and around 90% of CD8), which suggests that memory was broadly maintained.

TCR cDNA was made using 5'RACE template switching, a step that added a universal primer site and unique molecular identifiers. Priming of cDNA synthesis was performed from both the TCR alpha and TCR beta constant segments. Libraries were amplified in two PCR steps, with sample barcodes and sequencing adapters added in the second step. Sequencing of libraries was done on Illumina HiSeq 2500 (2x100 bp) or NovaSeq (2x150 bp). The study's processing was this. Demultiplexing of reads and collapsing into UMI consensus sequences were performed with MIGEC, and V(D)J alignment was carried out with MiXCR. Clonotypes responding to the vaccine were identified with edgeR on replicate PBMC samples, with the criteria of FDR below 0.01 and a log2 fold change above 5 up to day 15. CD4 or CD8 identity was assigned to each bulk clonotype according to whether the clonotype was present at higher abundance in the sequenced CD4 repertoire or the sequenced CD8 repertoire. TCRdb trimmed the raw reads at Q25, called clones with MiXCR and kept productive beta chains. A single entry per CDR3 protein holds the most common genes and DNA from its merged rows. TCRdb's processing, not the authors' own work, is the source of the V and J calls. The sample table contains approximately 610,000 distinct CDR3 sequences; only one count was recorded for about a sixth of them. The biggest ten clones account for 17% of the sample.

This clonotype came up a few times. The specificity of this receptor is unknown. Within one base of it there is no much larger clone, and no base qualities were kept. The starting material was PBMCs, obtained 4 to 5 days after the first yellow fever vaccination. The rearrangement combines TRBV5-4 with TRBJ2-2; the D gene is tentatively TRBD1 or TRBD2, each matching 5 bases. The sequence came from a man younger than 35 who received the YFV17D yellow fever vaccine. The CDR3 protein is CAGLDGTYTGELFF. The DNA sequence is TGTGCCGGTCTAGACGGGACCTACACCGGGGAGCTGTTTTTT.